This T cell receptor beta chain appears in the sequencing data of a study of cytomegalovirus exposure and HLA in healthy donors. Looking at the study overall: An early data release held 70 million to 90 million unique TCRs from HLA-typed donors. Across almost 400 genotyped donors, approximately 80% landed in the Caucasian-associated ancestry cluster.

Every donor was a healthy person donating bone marrow. The germline CDR1 and CDR2 sequences are SGDLS and YYNGEE. The CDR3 has 15 residues. Trimming took 0 bases from V and 4 from J, leaving 12 bases between them. As concerns this clone: The antigen remains unidentified.

Study conclusions and caveats: Investigators reported under 200 TCR beta chains as tied to cytomegalovirus.

13 Jbeta primers and 60 Vbeta primers were used for the PCR. This table comes from immunoSEQ multiplex PCR, and its TCRdb copy is limited to in-frame clones, with some not included. The data show more than 85,000 clones, roughly three quarters seen once. This TCR was recovered from a female donor in good health and CMV-seronegative. Sequencing was done on a sample of PBMCs. The rearrangement joins TRBV9 to TRBJ2-3; weak D call: TRBD2 (6 bases). Here the CDR3 reads CASSVGLGLSDTQYF. The CDR3, as DNA: TGTGCCAGCAGCGTAGGACTAGGATTATCAGATACGCAGTATTTT. Full variable domain (remainder filled in from reference TRBV9 and TRBJ2-3): DSGVTQTPKHLITATGQRVTLRCSPRSGDLSVYWYQQSLDQGLQFLIQYYNGEERAKGNILERFSAQQFPDLHSELNLSSLELGDSALYFCASSVGLGLSDTQYFGPGTRLTVL.